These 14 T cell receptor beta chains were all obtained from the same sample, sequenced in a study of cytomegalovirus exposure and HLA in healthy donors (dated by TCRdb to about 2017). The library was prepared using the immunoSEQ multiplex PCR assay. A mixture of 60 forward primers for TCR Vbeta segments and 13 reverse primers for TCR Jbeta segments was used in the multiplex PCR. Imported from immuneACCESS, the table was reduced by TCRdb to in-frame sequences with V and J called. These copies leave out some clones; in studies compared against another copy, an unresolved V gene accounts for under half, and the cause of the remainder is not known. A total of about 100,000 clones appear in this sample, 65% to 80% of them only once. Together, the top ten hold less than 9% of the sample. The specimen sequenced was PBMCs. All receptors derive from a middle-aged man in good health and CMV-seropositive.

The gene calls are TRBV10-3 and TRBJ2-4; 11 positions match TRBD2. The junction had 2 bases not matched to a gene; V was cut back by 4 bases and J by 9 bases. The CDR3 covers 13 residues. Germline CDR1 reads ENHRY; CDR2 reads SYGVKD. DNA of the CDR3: TGTGCCATCAGTGTTGGGACTAGCGGCATTCAGTACTTC. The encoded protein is CAISVGTSGIQYF.

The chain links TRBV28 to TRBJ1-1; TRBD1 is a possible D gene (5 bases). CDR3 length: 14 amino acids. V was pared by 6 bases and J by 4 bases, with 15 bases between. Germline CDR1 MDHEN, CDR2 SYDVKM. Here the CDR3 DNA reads TGTGCCAGCAGCCGTACACAGGCCGCCACTGAAGCTTTCTTT. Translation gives CASSRTQAATEAFF. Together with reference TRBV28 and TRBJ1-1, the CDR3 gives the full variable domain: DVKVTQSSRYLVKRTGEKVFLECVQDMDHENMFWYRQDPGLGLRLIYFSYDVKMKEKGDIPEGYSVSREKKERFSLILESASTNQTSMYLCASSRTQAATEAFFGQGTRLTVV.

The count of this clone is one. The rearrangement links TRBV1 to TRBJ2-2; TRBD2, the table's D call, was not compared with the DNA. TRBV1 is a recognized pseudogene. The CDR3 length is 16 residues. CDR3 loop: CTSSYKKAGGTGELFF. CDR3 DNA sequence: TGCACCAGCAGCTATAAGAAAGCGGGAGGAACCGGGGAGCTGTTTTTT.

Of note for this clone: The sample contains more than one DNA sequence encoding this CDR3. The CDR3 reads CASSLGTTNTGELFF. In DNA, the CDR3 is TGTGCTAGTAGCTTAGGGACAACGAACACCGGGGAGCTGTTTTTT. The chain employs TRBV7-7 and TRBJ2-2; D is possibly TRBD1 (6 bases). The CDR3 has 15 residues. Germline V gene lookup returns CDR1 SSHAT and CDR2 FNYEAQ (reference sequence).

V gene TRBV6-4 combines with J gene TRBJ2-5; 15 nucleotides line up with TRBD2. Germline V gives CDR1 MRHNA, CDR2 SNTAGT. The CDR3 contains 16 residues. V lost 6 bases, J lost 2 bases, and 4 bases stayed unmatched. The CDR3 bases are TGTGCCAGCAGCCCAGGGACTAGCGGGGGGCAAGAGACCCAGTACTTC. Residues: CASSPGTSGGQETQYF.

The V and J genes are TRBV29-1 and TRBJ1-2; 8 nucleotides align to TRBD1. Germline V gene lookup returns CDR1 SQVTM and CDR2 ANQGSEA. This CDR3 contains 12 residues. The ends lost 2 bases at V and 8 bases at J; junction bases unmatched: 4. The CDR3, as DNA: TGCAGCGTTGAATCCAGGGGGCAAGGCTACACCTTC. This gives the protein CSVESRGQGYTF.

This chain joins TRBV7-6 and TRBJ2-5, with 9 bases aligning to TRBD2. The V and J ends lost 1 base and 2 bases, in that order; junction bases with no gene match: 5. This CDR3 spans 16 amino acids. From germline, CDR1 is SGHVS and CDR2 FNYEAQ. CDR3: CASSLGAGGGQETQYF. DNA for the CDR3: TGTGCCAGCAGCTTAGGGGCGGGGGGGGGTCAAGAGACCCAGTACTTC.

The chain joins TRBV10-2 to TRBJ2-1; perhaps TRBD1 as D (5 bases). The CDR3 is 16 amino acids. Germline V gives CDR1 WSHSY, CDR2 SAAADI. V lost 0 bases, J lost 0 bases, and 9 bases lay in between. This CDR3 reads CASSESRTFSYNEQFF. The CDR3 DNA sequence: TGCGCCAGCAGTGAGTCGAGGACATTCTCCTACAATGAGCAGTTCTTC.

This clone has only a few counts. CDR3 nucleotides: TGTGCCAGTAGTATGGGGACAGGGCGGACCGGGGAGCTGTTTTTT. Encoded protein: CASSMGTGRTGELFF. The chain couples TRBV19 to TRBJ2-2; 9 positions match TRBD1. This CDR3 is 15 amino acids long. With 3 bases clipped from V and 5 bases from J, the junction kept 4 bases outside the gene matches. CDR1 and CDR2 (germline): LNHDA, SQIVND (reference sequence).

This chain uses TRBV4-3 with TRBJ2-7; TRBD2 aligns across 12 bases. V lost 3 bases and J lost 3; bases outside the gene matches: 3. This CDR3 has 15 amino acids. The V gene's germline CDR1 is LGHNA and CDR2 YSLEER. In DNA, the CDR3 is TGCGCCAGCAGCCACCCGACTAGCGGGAGCTACGAGCAGTACTTC. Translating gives CASSHPTSGSYEQYF.

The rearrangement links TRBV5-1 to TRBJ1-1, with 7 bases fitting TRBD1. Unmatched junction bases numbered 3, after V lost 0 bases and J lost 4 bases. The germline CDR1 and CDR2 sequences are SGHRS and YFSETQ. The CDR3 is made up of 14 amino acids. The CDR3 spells CASSLETGSTEAFF. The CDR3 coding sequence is TGCGCCAGCAGCTTGGAGACAGGGAGCACTGAAGCTTTCTTT.

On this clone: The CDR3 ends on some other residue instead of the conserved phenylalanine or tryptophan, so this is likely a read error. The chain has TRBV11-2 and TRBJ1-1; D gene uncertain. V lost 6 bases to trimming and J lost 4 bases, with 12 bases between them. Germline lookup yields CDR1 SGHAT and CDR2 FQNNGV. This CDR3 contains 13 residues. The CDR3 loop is CASRDNVGTEAFL. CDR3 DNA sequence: TGTGCCAGCAGGGATAATGTGGGCACTGAAGCTTTCCTT.

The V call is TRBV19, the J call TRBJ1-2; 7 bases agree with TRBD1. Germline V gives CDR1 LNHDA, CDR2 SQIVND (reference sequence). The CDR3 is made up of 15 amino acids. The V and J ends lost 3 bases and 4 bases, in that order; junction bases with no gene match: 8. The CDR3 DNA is TGTGCCAGTAGTATCGAGGGGGCCCCACCCTATGGCTACACCTTC. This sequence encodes CASSIEGAPPYGYTF.

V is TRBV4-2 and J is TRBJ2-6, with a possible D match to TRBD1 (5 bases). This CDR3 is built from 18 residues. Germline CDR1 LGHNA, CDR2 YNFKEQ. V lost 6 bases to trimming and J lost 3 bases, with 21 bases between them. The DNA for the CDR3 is TGTGCCAGCAGTAGGACACACCTCGGTGATGGTGGGGCCAACGTCCTGACTTTC. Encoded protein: CASSRTHLGDGGANVLTF.